The 20 T cell receptor beta chains reported below all come from one sample, sequenced in a study of human CD8 memory T cell subsets. By UMI-labeled 5' RACE, the TCR beta libraries were made. TCRdb re-called the 5' RACE reads; one entry per CDR3 protein, DNA not given. The sample yields around 6,800 distinct CDR3 sequences, of which the top ten take up roughly 25%. Classification as TPEX applied to CCR7+ PD-1+ TIGIT+ early memory CD8+ T cells bearing exhausted-like traits. The sample taken for sequencing was CD8+ T cells from PBMCs. The receptor set was obtained from a human donor in good health.

The V gene is TRBV19, the J gene TRBJ1-5. The CDR3 consists of 13 residues. From germline, CDR1 is LNHDA and CDR2 SQIVND (reference sequence). CDR3 loop: CASSIQSNQPQHF.

The rearrangement links TRBV29-1 to TRBJ2-3; TCRdb proposes TRBD1, but this gene call is untestable without DNA. The CDR3 sequence is 18 residues long. CDR1 is SQVTM and CDR2 is ANQGSEA in the germline V gene. The CDR3 reads CSVLTGTGMMLAADTQYF.

The chain has TRBV5-1 and TRBJ2-3; as DNA is missing, the TRBD2 call by TCRdb cannot be tested. This CDR3 is 17 amino acids long. Germline-derived CDR1 and CDR2 are SGHRS and YFSETQ. The chain's CDR3 is CASSFSLAGLSTDTQYF.

The V gene is TRBV12-3 or TRBV12-4, the J gene TRBJ2-5; absent DNA, TCRdb's TRBD1 call cannot be checked. This CDR3 comprises 14 residues. CDR3: CASSPTGGGWTQYF.

This clonotype is classed as medium-sized (0.01 to 0.1%) by frequency. V gene TRBV27 combines with J gene TRBJ2-2. Germline assignment: CDR1 MNHEY and CDR2 SMNVEV (reference sequence). CDR3 length equals 15 residues. The CDR3 here is CASSLSGGNTGELFF.

The chain combines TRBV7-8 with TRBJ1-2; TCRdb's assignment of TRBD1 cannot be checked, as there is no DNA. CDR3 length equals 15 residues. The germline gives CDR1 SGHVS, CDR2 FQNEAQ. The CDR3 reads CASRDSPLSNYGYTF. The full variable domain, rest sourced from reference TRBV7-8 and TRBJ1-2, is GAGVSQSPRYKVAKRGQDVALRCDPISGHVSLFWYQQALGQGPEFLTYFQNEAQLDKSGLPSDRFFAERPEGSVSTLKIQRTQQEDSAVYLCASRDSPLSNYGYTFGSGTRLTVV.

This chain links TRBV10-2 with TRBJ2-1; TCRdb outputs TRBD1, but without DNA this stays unchecked. Germline assignment: CDR1 WSHSY and CDR2 SAAADI. The CDR3 consists of 14 residues. This CDR3 is CASSRDAYVNEQFF.

By frequency, this clonotype registers medium-sized (0.01 to 0.1%). This chain uses TRBV29-1 with TRBJ2-3; as DNA is missing, the TRBD2 call by TCRdb cannot be tested. There are 16 residues in the CDR3. Germline-derived CDR1 and CDR2 are SQVTM and ANQGSEA. This CDR3 reads CSVEMGLADGTDTQYF.

By frequency, this clonotype is medium-sized. V usage is TRBV5-4 and J usage is TRBJ2-1. Germline V lookup: CDR1 SGHNT, CDR2 YYREEE (reference sequence). CDR3 size: 11 residues. The CDR3 sequence is CASSLVSEQFF.

Considering frequency, this clonotype is medium-sized (0.01 to 0.1%). The rearrangement uses TRBV7-9 and TRBJ1-2. Germline V gene lookup returns CDR1 SEHNR and CDR2 FQNEAQ (reference sequence). The CDR3 covers 13 residues. The CDR3 reads CASSLASAYGYTF.

The V gene is TRBV20-1, the J gene TRBJ2-1; TCRdb reports TRBD1, a call that lacks DNA to check it against. CDR3 length: 17 amino acids. The V gene's germline CDR1 is DFQATT and CDR2 SNEGSKA (reference sequence). The CDR3 sequence is CSARDPVFGPLGHEQFF.

This clonotype is deemed medium-sized by its frequency. The chain has TRBV5-1 and TRBJ2-7. Germline V gives CDR1 SGHRS, CDR2 YFSETQ. The CDR3 length is 12 residues. The CDR3 reads CASSLDGNEQYF.

The chain links TRBV6-1 to TRBJ2-7; as DNA is missing, the TRBD2 call by TCRdb cannot be tested. The length of the CDR3 is 14 residues. Germline CDR1 reads MNHNS; CDR2 reads SASEGT. The CDR3 loop is CASTVAGAGYEQYF.

V and J are TRBV19 and TRBJ1-1; TCRdb calls TRBD1, which cannot be checked without DNA. The CDR3 spans 14 residues. Germline lookup yields CDR1 LNHDA and CDR2 SQIVND (reference sequence). The CDR3 here is CARKCDRLNTEAFF.

Frequency places this clonotype as medium-sized. V and J are TRBV15 and TRBJ1-4. CDR1 and CDR2 (germline): LNHNV, YYDKDF (reference sequence). CDR3 length equals 13 residues. The chain's CDR3 is CATSIWLGEKLFF.

V gene TRBV5-6 combines with J gene TRBJ2-1; TCRdb's D call, TRBD1, is unchecked because there is no DNA. This CDR3 spans 16 amino acids. Germline values: CDR1 SGHDT, CDR2 YYEEEE. The CDR3 reads CASSLRVRLNLNEQFF.

By frequency, this clonotype is medium-sized. The chain combines TRBV5-5 with TRBJ1-5; TCRdb proposes TRBD1, but this gene call is untestable without DNA. The CDR3 runs 14 residues. CDR1 SGHKS and CDR2 YYEKEE come from the germline V gene (reference sequence). The chain's CDR3 is CASSLRDGNQPQHF.

V and J are TRBV27 and TRBJ2-7; the D gene TCRdb calls, TRBD1, cannot be checked with no DNA. This CDR3 has 14 amino acids. The germline gives CDR1 MNHEY, CDR2 SMNVEV (reference sequence). The CDR3 region is CASTPGGAPYEQYF.

This sequence joins TRBV20-1 and TRBJ2-7; checking the TCRdb D call of TRBD1 is not possible without DNA. The CDR3 runs 14 residues. Germline CDR1 reads DFQATT; CDR2 reads SNEGSKA (reference sequence). The chain's CDR3 is CSATERQGLSEQYF.

The chain couples TRBV11-3 to TRBJ2-1. This CDR3 region has 13 residues. Germline V gene data show CDR1 as SGHNT and CDR2 as YENEEA. CDR3 sequence reads: CASSLDRRDEQFF.